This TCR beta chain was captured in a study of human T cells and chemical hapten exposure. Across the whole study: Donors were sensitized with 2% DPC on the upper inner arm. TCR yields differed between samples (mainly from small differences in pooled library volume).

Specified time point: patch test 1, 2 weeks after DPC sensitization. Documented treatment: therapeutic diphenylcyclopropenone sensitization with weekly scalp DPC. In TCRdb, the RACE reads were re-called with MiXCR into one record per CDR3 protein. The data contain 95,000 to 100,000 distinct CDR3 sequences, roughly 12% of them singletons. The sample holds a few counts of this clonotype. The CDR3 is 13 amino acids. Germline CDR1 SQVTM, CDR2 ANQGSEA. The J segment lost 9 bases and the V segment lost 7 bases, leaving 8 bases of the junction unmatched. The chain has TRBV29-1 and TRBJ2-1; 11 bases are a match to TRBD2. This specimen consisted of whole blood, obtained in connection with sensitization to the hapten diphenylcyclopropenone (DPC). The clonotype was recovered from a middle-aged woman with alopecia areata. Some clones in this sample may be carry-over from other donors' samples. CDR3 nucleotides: TGCAGCGCTAGCGGGAGGCTCCCACCTGAGCAGTTCTTC. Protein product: CSASGRLPPEQFF.